Listed below are T cell receptor beta chains from one sample, sequenced in a study of blood T cell repertoires in COVID-19. Some clones are missing from TCRdb's copy, which holds only in-frame ones; the method was immunoSEQ multiplex PCR. The sample has 55,000 to 85,000 clones, approximately 90% seen once. The sequenced material came from peripheral blood. Receptor source: a woman between 18 and 29 years old with acute or convalescent COVID-19. Each CDR3 is given with its conserved first and last residue. The order of the fields is V gene, J gene, clone size, D gene, CDR3 DNA, CDR3 protein. The D gene is left open where the match is weak. Clone size is given for some rows only: seen once, a few or many times, or a class if the clone is expanded.

TRBV2	TRBJ1-2	once	TRBD1	TGTGCCAGCAGCGGCGAGCTAGGACAGGCGGGGCGTGGCTACACCTTC	CASSGELGQAGRGYTF
TRBV6-1	TRBJ2-6	medium-sized	TRBD2	TGTGCCAGCAGTGAATTTCCGGGGGGAACTGGGGCCAACGTCCTGACTTTC	CASSEFPGGTGANVLTF
TRBV5-8	TRBJ2-7	.	TRBD1	TGTGCCAGCAGCTTGTGGGGACAGGGAATAAGCGAGCAGTACTTC	CASSLWGQGISEQYF
TRBV6-1	TRBJ2-2	.	TRBD1	TGTGCCAGCAGTGAAGGGGCAGGGGGTACCGGGGAGCTGTTTTTT	CASSEGAGGTGELFF
TRBV19	TRBJ2-2	.	.	TGTGCCAGTAGTATGATCAGAGGGGAGCTGTTTTTT	CASSMIRGELFF
TRBV5-8	TRBJ2-7	.	TRBD1	TGTGCCAGCAGCCGGACAGGGCCTCCCGTCTACGAGCAGTACTTC	CASSRTGPPVYEQYF
TRBV13	TRBJ2-1	.	.	TGTGCCAGCAGCTATTTTCCAGGGGTACGTGAGCAGTTCTTC	CASSYFPGVREQFF
TRBV5-1	TRBJ2-3	once	TRBD2	TGCGCCAGCAGCTTTAGAGCGGGACGAAGCACAGATACGCAGTATTTT	CASSFRAGRSTDTQYF
TRBV24-1	TRBJ1-1	.	.	TGTGCCACCAGTGATTTAAAAGCCGGCCTTCTAGCCGAAGCTTTCTTT	CATSDLKAGLLAEAFF
TRBV2	TRBJ2-1	.	TRBD1	TGTGCCAGTACGGACAGGGTGAATGAGCAGTTCTTC	CASTDRVNEQFF
TRBV2	TRBJ2-3	.	.	TGTGCCAGCAGTGAAAGGGGGAGGGAGAGAGATACGCAGTATTTT	CASSERGRERDTQYF
TRBV10-3	TRBJ1-3	.	.	TGTGCCATCAGCGAAGGACAGTTTAAGCTCTCTGGAAACACCATATATTTT	CAISEGQFKLSGNTIYF
TRBV7-2	TRBJ2-1	.	TRBD2	TGTGCCAGCAGCCCACTAGCGGGGGGCAGGAATGAGCAGTTCTTC	CASSPLAGGRNEQFF
TRBV7-9	TRBJ2-3	.	TRBD1	TGTGCCAGCAGCTTGCAGGGGGCTAGGAATACGCAGTATTTT	CASSLQGARNTQYF
TRBV18	TRBJ2-7	.	.	TGTGCCAGCTCACCGCCGGGGTCGGGATCCCACGAGCAGTACTTC	CASSPPGSGSHEQYF
TRBV11-1	TRBJ1-2	.	TRBD1	TGTGCACGACAGGGGACAGGTGGCTACACCTTC	CARQGTGGYTF
TRBV4-1	TRBJ2-7	once	.	TGCGCCAGCAGCCAAGTCTTCCGGGACACTGACTCCTACGAGCAGTACTTC	CASSQVFRDTDSYEQYF
TRBV15	TRBJ2-4	.	.	TGTGCCACCAGCACCACCTGGAGGACTCCGAGGATTCAGTACTTC	CATSTTWRTPRIQYF
TRBV27	TRBJ1-4	.	.	TGTGCCAGCAGTTTATCGCTACAGAGTAATGAAAAACTGTTTTTT	CASSLSLQSNEKLFF
TRBV7-9	TRBJ2-7	.	TRBD1	TGTGCCAGCAGCTTAACGGACAGGGGATACGACGAGCAGTACTTC	CASSLTDRGYDEQYF
TRBV5-1	TRBJ2-1	.	TRBD2	TGCGCCAGCAGCTCGTCCGGACTAGCTCGGAATGAGCAGTTCTTC	CASSSSGLARNEQFF
TRBV5-5	TRBJ2-2	few	.	TGTGCCAGCAGGCCGAGGACCGGGGAGCTGTTTTTT	CASRPRTGELFF
TRBV29-1	TRBJ2-2	few	.	TGCAGCGTTCTCACAGGGATCGGGGAGCTGTTTTTT	CSVLTGIGELFF
TRBV6-1	TRBJ2-4	.	TRBD2	TGTGCCAGCAGTGAATTGGGGGGGAAAAACATTCAGTACTTC	CASSELGGKNIQYF
TRBV7-9	TRBJ2-1	.	TRBD2	TGTGCCAGCAGCACCCGAGCGGGGGAGTACAATGAGCAGTTCTTC	CASSTRAGEYNEQFF
TRBV6-1	TRBJ1-2	.	TRBD1	TGTGCCAGCAGTGAATCGAGCCCAGGGGGGCCTAACTATGGCTACACCTTC	CASSESSPGGPNYGYTF
TRBV5-1	TRBJ1-2	.	.	TGCGCCAGCAGCTTGGATAATCGTTCCTATGGCTACACCTTC	CASSLDNRSYGYTF
TRBV30	TRBJ1-5	.	.	TGTGCCTGGGGGAGGGGGAATAGCAATCAGCCCCAGCATTTT	CAWGRGNSNQPQHF
TRBV30	TRBJ1-1	.	.	TGTGCCTGGAGGACCCCGGGACAAATGGCGGCTTTCTTT	CAWRTPGQMAAFF
TRBV5-6	TRBJ1-2	.	.	TGTGCCAGCACAAACAGATGGGAGAACTATGGCTACACCTTC	CASTNRWENYGYTF
TRBV11-2	TRBJ1-6	once	.	TGTGCCAGCAGCTTAGATACCGGTAGGACAGACCTAAATTCACCCCTCCACTTT	CASSLDTGRTDLNSPLHF
TRBV3-1/TRBV3-2	TRBJ2-7	.	TRBD1	TGTGCCAGCAGCCAAGGGACAGGGGGGCCCTACGAGCAGTACTTC	CASSQGTGGPYEQYF
TRBV5-1	TRBJ2-4	.	TRBD1	TGCGCCAGCAGCTTGGTGCAGGGGGCGGGTGCCAAAAACATTCAGTACTTC	CASSLVQGAGAKNIQYF
TRBV18	TRBJ2-6	.	.	TGTGCCAGCTCACCACCAACAGTCAGGTCTGGGGCCAACGTCCTGACTTTC	CASSPPTVRSGANVLTF
TRBV19	TRBJ1-1	.	TRBD1	TGTGCCAGTAGTACTGGACAGGGGGCGCGAGGCACTGAAGCTTTCTTT	CASSTGQGARGTEAFF
TRBV11-2	TRBJ2-2	once	TRBD1	TGTGCCAGCAGCTCACATCCCCCGGGACAGGGGGCCGGGGAGCTGTTTTTT	CASSSHPPGQGAGELFF
TRBV7-9	TRBJ2-5	.	TRBD1	TGTGCCAGCAGCCCCGGGACAGGGGTTTTGGAGACCCAGTACTTC	CASSPGTGVLETQYF
TRBV21-1	TRBJ2-5	.	.	TGTGCCAGCAGCAAAAAAAGAGACTCAGTCCGACAGGGGGTAGTAGAGACCCAGTACTTC	CASSKKRDSVRQGVVETQYF
TRBV4-1	TRBJ2-2	once	.	TGCGCCAGCAGCCAAGACCTCCCGGGCGGGGAGCTGTTTTTT	CASSQDLPGGELFF
TRBV27	TRBJ1-1	.	TRBD1	TGTGCCAGCAGGGGACAGGGGGCAAACACTGAAGCTTTCTTT	CASRGQGANTEAFF
TRBV10-1	TRBJ1-2	.	.	TGCGCCAGCGAAACAGGGACTAACTATGGCTACACCTTC	CASETGTNYGYTF
TRBV2	TRBJ2-3	.	.	TGTGCCAGCAGGGCGGGGACTAGCACAGATACGCAGTATTTT	CASRAGTSTDTQYF
TRBV15	TRBJ1-5	.	.	TGTGCCACCAGCAGACGGGGATATAGCAATCAGCCCCAGCATTTT	CATSRRGYSNQPQHF